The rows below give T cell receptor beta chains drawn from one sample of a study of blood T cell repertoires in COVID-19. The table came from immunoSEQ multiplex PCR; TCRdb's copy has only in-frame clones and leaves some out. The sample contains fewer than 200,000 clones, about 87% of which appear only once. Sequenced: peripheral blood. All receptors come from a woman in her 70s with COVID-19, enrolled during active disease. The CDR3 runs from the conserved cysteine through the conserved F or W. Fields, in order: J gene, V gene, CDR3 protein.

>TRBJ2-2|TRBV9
CASSVRGTVGELFF
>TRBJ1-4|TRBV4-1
CASSHPGTGSEKLFF
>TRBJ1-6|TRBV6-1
CASSEALREYNSPLHF
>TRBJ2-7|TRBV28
CASRKGFGLAATYEQYF
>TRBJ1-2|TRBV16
CASSQRDILTPNYGYTF
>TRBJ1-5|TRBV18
CASSGQGDSNQPQHF
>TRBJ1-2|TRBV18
CASSLNHGQGGGYTF
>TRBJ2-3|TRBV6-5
CASARQRDTDTQYF
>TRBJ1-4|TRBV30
CASSRLASNEKLFF
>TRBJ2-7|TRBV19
CASSMPQDSSYEQYF
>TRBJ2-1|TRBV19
CASSIGTSGRGYNEQFF
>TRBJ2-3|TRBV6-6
CASRRGSTDTQYF
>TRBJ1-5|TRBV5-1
CASSPGTGNQPQHF
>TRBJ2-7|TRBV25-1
CASSELTGFYEQYF
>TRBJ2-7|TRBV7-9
CASSLNKYEQYF
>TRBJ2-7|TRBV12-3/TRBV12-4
CASSPIAGGPNF
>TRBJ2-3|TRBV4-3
CASSQDYGSTDTQYF
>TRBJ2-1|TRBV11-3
CASSLVAGADEQFF
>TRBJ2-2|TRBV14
CASSQVHSLNGELFF
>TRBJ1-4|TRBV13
CASSLAGNREKLFF
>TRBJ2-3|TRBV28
CASSFPGLAESNTDTQYF
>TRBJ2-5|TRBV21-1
CASSARDRGRETQYF
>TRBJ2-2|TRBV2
CASRTGGDTGELFF
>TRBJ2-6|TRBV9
CASSAGTSIFSGANVLTF
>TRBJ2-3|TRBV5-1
CASSLGWTSGTDTQYF
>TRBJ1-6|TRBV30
CAWSVRRGRSPLHF
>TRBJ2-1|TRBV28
CAIRASGGISDEQFF
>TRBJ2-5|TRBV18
CASSPRTSGPQETQYF
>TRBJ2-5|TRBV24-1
CATREQGAGETQYF
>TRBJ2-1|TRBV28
CASSRGPRSRTYNEQFF
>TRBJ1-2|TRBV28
CASSFAGLANYGYTF
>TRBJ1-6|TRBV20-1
CSALDSPLHF
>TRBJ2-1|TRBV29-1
CSVNGDRTLRTSGMNEQFF
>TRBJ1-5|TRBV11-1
CASSFGRGQPQHF
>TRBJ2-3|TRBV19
CASSSGLADSTDTQYF
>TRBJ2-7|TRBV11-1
CASSLGPNYEQYF
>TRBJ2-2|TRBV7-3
CASSLGTGANTGELFF
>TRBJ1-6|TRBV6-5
CASSYDSYNSPLHF
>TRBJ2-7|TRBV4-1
CASSRSGEREGYEQYF
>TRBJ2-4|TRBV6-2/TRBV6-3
CASSYSKRLAKNIQYF
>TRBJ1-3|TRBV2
CASTQGNTIYF
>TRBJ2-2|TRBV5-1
CASSLRLAGGPLDTGELFF
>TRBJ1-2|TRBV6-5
CASRGQLVYGYTF
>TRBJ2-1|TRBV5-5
CASSLGNRDNEQFF
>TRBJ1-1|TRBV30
CAWSKGGVTFF
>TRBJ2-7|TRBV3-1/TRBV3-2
CASSPIHREGEQYF
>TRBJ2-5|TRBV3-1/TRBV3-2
CASSPGLKETQYF
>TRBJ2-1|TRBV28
CASSGYPGQDEQFF
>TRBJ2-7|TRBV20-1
CSASLGAEQYF
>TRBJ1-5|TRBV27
CASSFLGGAQPQHF